This section outlines one T cell receptor beta chain sequence together with its context. After removal of 7 bases from V and 2 bases from J, the junction contained 10 bases not matched to a gene. The length of the CDR3 is 16 residues. Per the germline V gene, CDR1 is LNHDA and CDR2 is SQIVND (reference sequence). The data were obtained in a study of blood T cell repertoires in COVID-19. Study-level background: Acute-phase and convalescent COVID-19 samples originated in the United States, Italy and Spain. The analysed material was cDNA or gDNA that came from T cells, B-cell-depleted T cells, or PBMCs.

Per the study methods: Nucleated cell number was recorded as an estimate derived from reference gene primer amplification. The repertoire was sequenced with immunoSEQ multiplex PCR; TCRdb's copy has only in-frame clones and lacks some. The V and J calls and the clone size are those of that table, but D and trimming were determined from the DNA. The sample comprises some 230,000 clones, approximately 83% of which are singletons, and about 7.4% rests with the top ten. The receptor was derived from a woman between 50 and 59 years old with acute or convalescent COVID-19. The rearrangement uses TRBV19 and TRBJ2-2; 7 nucleotides match TRBD1. Sequenced: peripheral blood. CDR3 DNA: TGTGCCAGTAAACGGCGAGAGGGGGCAAACACCGGGGAGCTGTTTTTT. Protein: CASKRREGANTGELFF. The complete variable domain, with remaining parts taken from reference TRBV19 and TRBJ2-2, reads DGGITQSPKYLFRKEGQNVTLSCEQNLNHDAMYWYRQDPGQGLRLIYYSQIVNDFQKGDIAEGYSVSREKKESFPLTVTSAQKNPTAFYLCASKRREGANTGELFFGEGSRLTVL.